This passage covers 28 T cell receptor beta chains from one sample sequenced in a study of PD-1 blockade in classical Hodgkin lymphoma. Repertoires were generated with immunoSEQ multiplex PCR, while TCRdb's copy carries only in-frame clones and drops some. The repertoire holds about 93,000 clones, with roughly 78% as singletons. Time point reported: cycle 4 day 1 (C4D1), after 5 to 7 weeks of nivolumab. Following autologous stem cell transplantation, relapse occurred in every patient, and exposure to brentuximab vedotin varied. The sample in question was peripheral blood mononuclear cells (PBMCs), obtained before the fourth cycle of nivolumab. The source of these receptors is a human donor with classical Hodgkin lymphoma.

This rearrangement joins TRBV5-4 to TRBJ2-1, with D perhaps matching TRBD1 (5 bases). The CDR3 has 16 residues. Trimming removed 0 bases from V and 0 bases from J, with 10 bases in between. The germline V gene encodes CDR1 SGHNT and CDR2 YYREEE (reference sequence). CDR3 residues: CASSLGGGISYNEQFF. CDR3 coding DNA: TGTGCCAGCAGCTTGGGGGGCGGAATCTCCTACAATGAGCAGTTCTTC.

The rearrangement uses TRBV7-6 and TRBJ2-5; D is unresolved. V lost 2 bases to trimming and J lost 0 bases, with 7 bases between them. This CDR3 comprises 14 residues. Germline CDR1 is SGHVS and CDR2 is FNYEAQ. The DNA of the CDR3 is TGTGCCAGCAGCTTAAGCCGGTACCAAGAGACCCAGTACTTC. This encodes CASSLSRYQETQYF. The full variable domain, with the rest looked up from reference TRBV7-6 and TRBJ2-5, is GAGVSQSPRYKVTKRGQDVALRCDPISGHVSLYWYRQALGQGPEFLTYFNYEAQQDKSGLPNDRFSAERPEGSISTLTIQRTEQRDSAMYRCASSLSRYQETQYFGPGTRLLVL.

The V call is TRBV6-1, the J call TRBJ2-7; D is uncertain. There are 14 residues in the CDR3. V lost 3 bases and J lost 4, with 13 bases in between. Germline loops: CDR1 MNHNS, CDR2 SASEGT. This chain's CDR3 is CASSEERERYEQYF. The DNA for the CDR3 is TGTGCCAGCAGTGAGGAAAGGGAACGTTACGAGCAGTACTTC.

This chain uses TRBV6-6 with TRBJ2-7; no firm D call. V lost 7 bases to trimming and J lost 9 bases, with 22 bases between them. Germline V CDR1 and CDR2: MNHNY, SVGAGI (reference sequence). This CDR3 spans 14 amino acids. The CDR3 DNA reads TGTGCCAGCACCCAACCATCGGCCTCCAAAGGGCAGTACTTC. Translation: CASTQPSASKGQYF.

This rearrangement joins TRBV7-9 to TRBJ2-5; D unresolved. Germline values: CDR1 SEHNR, CDR2 FQNEAQ (reference sequence). The CDR3 is 14 amino acids. V dropped 1 base and J dropped 5 bases, with 11 bases sitting between them. In nucleotides, the CDR3 is TGTGCCAGCAGCTTAGGGTCCTTCGAGGAGACCCAGTACTTC. Protein sequence: CASSLGSFEETQYF.

The chain joins TRBV12-5 to TRBJ2-1; the D gene is possibly TRBD2 (7 bases). This CDR3 is 14 amino acids long. The V end lost 7 bases, the J end lost 5 bases, and 15 bases lay between the germline ends. Per germline, CDR1 LGHNT and CDR2 FRNRAP. The DNA for the CDR3 is TGTGCTAGTGCCTGGGGGGCGGGGGACAATGAGCAGTTCTTC. This translates into CASAWGAGDNEQFF.

This clone was detected only once. This chain uses TRBV30 with TRBJ1-4; D may be TRBD1 (5 bases). CDR3 size: 15 residues. V lost 5 bases, J lost 8 bases, and 21 bases lay in between. Germline V CDR1 and CDR2: GTSNPN, SVGIG (reference sequence). The CDR3 DNA reads as TGTGCCTGGGGCCGGGGGAACTGGGAGGGGGAAAAACTGTTTTTT. It specifies CAWGRGNWEGEKLFF.

In this sample, this clone turned up many times. The genes are TRBV5-1 and TRBJ1-2; 8 bases match TRBD1. V gave up 3 bases and J gave up 7 bases; unmatched junction bases: 8. The CDR3 has 14 residues. Germline CDR1 SGHRS, CDR2 YFSETQ. The CDR3 DNA reads as TGCGCCAGCAGCTGGCTAGGACAGGGAGGTGGCTACACCTTC. Encoded protein: CASSWLGQGGGYTF. Based on the CDR3 plus reference TRBV5-1 and TRBJ1-2, the full variable domain is KAGVTQTPRYLIKTRGQQVTLSCSPISGHRSVSWYQQTPGQGLQFLFEYFSETQRNKGNFPGRFSGRQFSNSRSEMNVSTLELGDSALYLCASSWLGQGGGYTFGSGTRLTVV.

The chain has TRBV7-8 and TRBJ1-4; D unclear. CDR3 length: 16 residues. V dropped 2 bases and J dropped 0 bases, with 10 bases sitting between them. CDR1 SGHVS and CDR2 FQNEAQ come from the germline V gene. Here the CDR3 reads CASSLSTKATNEKLFF. The DNA for the CDR3 is TGTGCCAGCAGCTTAAGTACGAAGGCAACTAATGAAAAACTGTTTTTT.

This clone was found a few times. The chain combines TRBV7-3 with TRBJ2-5; D not resolved. Germline CDR1 is SGHTA and CDR2 is FQGTGA. CDR3 length equals 13 residues. V was trimmed by 2 bases and J by 5 bases, leaving 9 bases between them. CDR3 in DNA: TGTGCCAGCAGCTTATTAGGTGGGGAGACCCAGTACTTC. Amino acid sequence: CASSLLGGETQYF.

The CDR3 sequence is CASSFDRGRDDYGYTF. CDR3 nucleotide sequence: TGCGCCAGCAGCTTTGACAGGGGGCGCGATGACTATGGCTACACCTTC. The genes are TRBV5-1 and TRBJ1-2, with 10 bases aligning to TRBD1. The CDR3 contains 16 residues. J gave up 3 bases and V 2 bases, and 7 bases lay outside the gene matches. Germline-derived CDR1 and CDR2 are SGHRS and YFSETQ.

V and J are TRBV18 and TRBJ1-5; 12 bases match TRBD1. The germline V gene has CDR1 KGHSH and CDR2 LQKENI. V trimming: 3 bases; J trimming: 6 bases; junction bases outside the gene matches: 3. The CDR3 covers 15 residues. The chain's CDR3 is CASSPGQGAFQPQHF. The CDR3, as DNA: TGTGCCAGCTCACCGGGACAGGGGGCATTTCAGCCCCAGCATTTT.

The chain links TRBV6-5 to TRBJ2-7; D is possibly TRBD1 (5 bases). Trimming cost V 2 bases and J 3 bases, with 8 bases left between them. The CDR3 consists of 13 residues. Germline V lookup: CDR1 MNHEY, CDR2 SVGAGI. DNA for the CDR3: TGTGCCAGCAGTTACGGACACAACTACGAGCAGTACTTC. This gives the protein CASSYGHNYEQYF.

The chain employs TRBV28 and TRBJ2-1, with 9 bases fitting TRBD1. This CDR3 comprises 14 residues. V shed 7 bases and J 1 base; nucleotides not matched to a gene: 2. The germline V gene has CDR1 MDHEN and CDR2 SYDVKM. This CDR3 is CASMGTGSYNEQFF. The CDR3 DNA follows: TGTGCCAGCATGGGGACAGGGTCCTACAATGAGCAGTTCTTC.

The CDR3 sequence is CASSLNVQGAGGGCRTDTQYF. CDR3 coding DNA: TGCGCCAGCAGTCTTAACGTGCAGGGGGCCGGCGGGGGGTGTAGGACAGATACGCAGTATTTT. The chain has TRBV23-1 and TRBJ2-3, with D perhaps being TRBD1 or TRBD2 (8 bases each). TRBV23-1 is labeled an ORF, and its function is uncertain. Trimming stripped 4 bases from V and 3 bases from J, with 32 bases between. The CDR3 has 21 residues.

The chain is built from TRBV6-1 and TRBJ1-5; 11 nucleotides line up with TRBD1. The CDR3 is made up of 14 amino acids. With V trimmed by 7 bases and J by 4 bases, 3 bases remained unmatched. Germline V gives CDR1 MNHNS, CDR2 SASEGT. CDR3 bases: TGTGCCAGCACCGGGACAGGGGGGAATCAGCCCCAGCATTTT. This translates into CASTGTGGNQPQHF.

The V and J genes are TRBV27 and TRBJ1-2, with TRBD1 matching over 11 bases. This CDR3 contains 15 residues. CDR1 MNHEY and CDR2 SMNVEV come from the germline V gene (reference sequence). V shed 5 bases, J shed 7 bases, and the junction held 9 bases outside the gene matches. The CDR3 loop reads CASSLGTGGKSGYTF. In DNA, the CDR3 is TGTGCCAGCAGTCTCGGGACAGGGGGAAAGAGTGGCTACACCTTC.

J is TRBJ1-1 and V is TRBV5-5; D is unclear. V lost 4 bases, J lost 7 bases, and 14 bases lay in between. The CDR3 runs 13 residues. Germline lookup yields CDR1 SGHKS and CDR2 YYEKEE (reference sequence). The CDR3 spells CASSVAAGLEAFF. In nucleotides, the CDR3 is TGTGCCAGCAGCGTAGCAGCAGGACTTGAAGCTTTCTTT.

There are many counts of this clone. This sequence joins TRBV10-3 and TRBJ1-5; 7 bases line up with TRBD1. The CDR3 loop spans 15 amino acids. Germline CDR1 ENHRY, CDR2 SYGVKD. J was trimmed by 7 bases and V by 10 bases; bases with no gene match: 16. CDR3 coding DNA: TGTGCCACCAGGGAGGTAACAGGGGTCGGGCAGCCCCAGCATTTT. Translated: CATREVTGVGQPQHF.

This chain connects TRBV9 to TRBJ2-1, with 7 bases fitting TRBD1. CDR3 size: 16 residues. The V and J ends lost 0 bases and 4 bases, in that order; junction bases with no gene match: 7. Germline loops: CDR1 SGDLS, CDR2 YYNGEE. CDR3 sequence reads: CASSVAQGNPYNEQFF. CDR3 DNA sequence: TGTGCCAGCAGCGTAGCACAGGGGAACCCATACAATGAGCAGTTCTTC.

The V call is TRBV5-4, the J call TRBJ1-2; D is perhaps TRBD1 (6 bases). The germline V gene encodes CDR1 SGHNT and CDR2 YYREEE (reference sequence). V was pared by 4 bases and J by 1 base, with 8 bases between. CDR3 length equals 13 residues. The DNA for the CDR3 is TGTGCCAGCAGCCCACAGGGTAACTATGGCTACACCTTC. Translated, it gives CASSPQGNYGYTF. Combining the CDR3 with reference TRBV5-4 and TRBJ1-2 gives the whole variable domain ETGVTQSPTHLIKTRGQQVTLRCSSQSGHNTVSWYQQALGQGPQFIFQYYREEENGRGNFPPRFSGLQFPNYSSELNVNALELDDSALYLCASSPQGNYGYTFGSGTRLTVV.

The rearrangement joins TRBV6-4 to TRBJ2-6, with D uncertain. The CDR3 totals 15 residues. V was clipped by 4 bases and J by 0 bases, with 7 bases between them. CDR1 and CDR2 from the germline V gene are MRHNA and SNTAGT. This CDR3 is CASSVRFSGANVLTF. CDR3 sequence (DNA): TGTGCCAGCAGTGTCCGTTTCTCTGGGGCCAACGTCCTGACTTTC.

This sequence joins TRBV10-3 and TRBJ2-7; 8 positions agree with TRBD1. The CDR3 is made up of 13 amino acids. V shed 8 bases and J 3 bases; nucleotides not matched to a gene: 6. The germline CDR1 and CDR2 sequences are ENHRY and SYGVKD. The CDR3 DNA reads as TGTGCCATCGCTCGGGGACAGGACTACGAGCAGTACTTC. Translated, it gives CAIARGQDYEQYF.

The chain combines TRBV18 with TRBJ2-3, with D perhaps being TRBD1 or TRBD2 (5 bases each). Germline-derived CDR1 and CDR2 are KGHSH and LQKENI. The V gene lost 3 bases and the J gene lost 1 base, with 11 bases spanning the gap. CDR3 length: 15 residues. The DNA of the CDR3 is TGTGCCAGCTCACCCCTGGGGGTGGGCACAGATACGCAGTATTTT. Translated, it gives CASSPLGVGTDTQYF.

This clone occurred a few times. The rearrangement joins TRBV27 to TRBJ1-1, with a tentative D call TRBD1 (5 bases). V was cut by 3 bases and J by 5 bases, with 16 bases left in between. The CDR3 loop spans 15 amino acids. The V gene's germline CDR1 is MNHEY and CDR2 SMNVEV (reference sequence). The CDR3, as DNA: TGTGCCAGCAGTTTGTATCCAGGGTGGTGGACTGAAGCTTTCTTT. Translation: CASSLYPGWWTEAFF.

The chain joins TRBV11-2 to TRBJ1-6; D uncertain. V gave up 5 bases and J gave up 5 bases, with 16 bases separating them. CDR1 and CDR2 from the germline V gene are SGHAT and FQNNGV. This CDR3 comprises 16 residues. The DNA for the CDR3 is TGTGCCAGCAGCCTCAGAGGCCAGGTCAATAATTCACCCCTCCACTTT. Translated, it gives CASSLRGQVNNSPLHF.

This chain connects TRBV9 to TRBJ2-5; D not certain. Deletions cut 0 bases from V and 5 bases from J, with 11 bases between. CDR1 and CDR2 from the germline V gene are SGDLS and YYNGEE. The CDR3 covers 14 residues. Here the CDR3 reads CASSVDSVGETQYF. The CDR3 bases are TGTGCCAGCAGCGTAGACAGCGTTGGGGAGACCCAGTACTTC.

This clone was detected a few times. The chain uses TRBV28 and TRBJ2-1, with no clear D. CDR1 and CDR2 (germline): MDHEN, SYDVKM. The CDR3 consists of 12 residues. The V end lost 6 bases, the J end lost 7 bases, and 10 bases lay between the germline ends. The CDR3 sequence is CASSQSRNEQFF. CDR3 bases: TGTGCCAGCAGCCAAAGCCGGAATGAGCAGTTCTTC.